A single sample gave rise to the 21 T cell receptor beta chains below, sequenced in a study of blood T cell repertoires in COVID-19. Measured with immunoSEQ multiplex PCR; TCRdb has only the in-frame clones, and not every one. This sample yields hundreds of thousands of clones, of which around 91% are seen a single time; under 3.5% belongs to the top ten. Specimen: peripheral blood. The source is a woman aged 18-35 years who had recovered from COVID-19.

The rearrangement links TRBV6-5 to TRBJ1-1; 10 bases align to TRBD1. V shed 7 bases and J 1 base; nucleotides not matched to a gene: 6. This CDR3 is 15 amino acids long. Germline V lookup: CDR1 MNHEY, CDR2 SVGAGI. For the CDR3, the DNA is TGTGCCAGCATCCCCGGGACAGGGGCGAACACTGAAGCTTTCTTT. Translation gives CASIPGTGANTEAFF.

The count of this clone is one. The rearrangement joins TRBV27 to TRBJ1-2; 7 bases line up with TRBD1. V shed 4 bases and J 4 bases; nucleotides not matched to a gene: 3. This CDR3 contains 13 residues. Germline CDR1 and CDR2: MNHEY and SMNVEV (reference sequence). DNA for the CDR3: TGTGCCAGCAGTTCGGGACAGATCTATGGCTACACCTTC. Translating gives CASSSGQIYGYTF.

This clone was observed a handful of times. This chain uses TRBV11-2 with TRBJ1-6; D might be TRBD1 (6 bases). V dropped 0 bases and J dropped 7 bases, with 10 bases sitting between them. CDR3 length: 15 residues. Germline-derived CDR1 and CDR2 are SGHAT and FQNNGV. CDR3 DNA sequence: TGTGCCAGCAGCTTAGATAAACAGGGAAATTCACCCCTCCACTTT. Translating gives CASSLDKQGNSPLHF.

This clone showed up just once. J is TRBJ2-7 and V is TRBV6-1, with a weak D call TRBD1 (6 bases). The V gene's germline CDR1 is MNHNS and CDR2 SASEGT. The CDR3 consists of 15 residues. V was clipped by 1 base and J by 2 bases, with 12 bases between them. The DNA of the CDR3 is TGTGCCAGCAGTGAAGGGACAGACCGGACCTACGAGCAGTACGTC. This gives the protein CASSEGTDRTYEQYV.

J is TRBJ1-2 and V is TRBV30, with 7 bases identical to TRBD1. CDR3 length: 13 residues. V lost 7 bases and J lost 4; bases outside the gene matches: 9. Germline V gene data show CDR1 as GTSNPN and CDR2 as SVGIG (reference sequence). CDR3 sequence: CAFEDRASYGYTF. CDR3 DNA: TGTGCCTTCGAAGACAGGGCGAGCTATGGCTACACCTTC.

On this clone itself: Distinct nucleotide sequences in the sample also encode this CDR3. This chain uses TRBV24-1 with TRBJ2-3; the match to TRBD1 covers 10 bases. The CDR3 runs to 15 residues. The germline V gene has CDR1 KGHDR and CDR2 SFDVKD. Unmatched junction bases numbered 5, after V lost 4 bases and J lost 5 bases. CDR3 loop: CATSDPGQGKDTQYF. DNA of the CDR3: TGTGCCACCAGTGACCCGGGACAGGGGAAAGATACGCAGTATTTT.

The chain is built from TRBV11-2 and TRBJ1-1; D remains unclear. V lost 0 bases and J 7 bases, leaving 9 bases between the germline ends. The germline V gene encodes CDR1 SGHAT and CDR2 FQNNGV. The CDR3 loop spans 13 amino acids. The CDR3 protein is CASSLDSDDEAFF. The DNA of the CDR3 is TGTGCCAGCAGCTTAGACAGCGACGATGAAGCTTTCTTT.

The gene calls are TRBV9 and TRBJ2-1, with D possibly matching TRBD2 (6 bases). The V and J ends lost 0 bases and 5 bases respectively, with 9 bases between them. The length of the CDR3 is 14 residues. Germline loops: CDR1 SGDLS, CDR2 YYNGEE. The CDR3 here is CASSVGSGNNEQFF. The CDR3 region has the DNA TGTGCCAGCAGCGTAGGTAGCGGTAACAATGAGCAGTTCTTC.

This rearrangement joins TRBV19 to TRBJ2-1, with 14 bases lining up with TRBD2. This CDR3 has 18 residues. J gave up 4 bases and V 5 bases, and 10 bases lay outside the gene matches. The V gene's germline CDR1 is LNHDA and CDR2 SQIVND (reference sequence). CDR3 in DNA: TGTGCCAGTAGTGCCAGACTAGCGGGAGGGGCGCAATACAATGAGCAGTTCTTC. It codes for CASSARLAGGAQYNEQFF.

V usage is TRBV5-1 and J usage is TRBJ2-1; 12 nucleotides agree with TRBD2. The CDR3 is made up of 17 amino acids. Per the germline V gene, CDR1 is SGHRS and CDR2 is YFSETQ. Trimming at V came to 2 bases and at J to 2 bases, leaving 5 bases not matched to a gene. The CDR3 DNA reads as TGCGCCAGCAGCTTCGGACTAGCGGGAAGGACCTACAATGAGCAGTTCTTC. The encoded protein is CASSFGLAGRTYNEQFF.

This chain joins TRBV11-3 and TRBJ2-3; D possibly corresponds to TRBD1 (6 bases). The CDR3 extends over 13 amino acids. Trimming stripped 7 bases from V and 2 bases from J, with 10 bases between. CDR1 is SGHNT, CDR2 YENEEA, per germline. CDR3 in amino acids: CASTDRNTDTQYF. Written as DNA, the CDR3 is TGTGCCAGCACCGACAGGAACACAGATACGCAGTATTTT.

The chain employs TRBV6-5 and TRBJ1-1; TRBD1 is a possible D gene (6 bases). The CDR3 length is 15 residues. Germline CDR1 and CDR2: MNHEY and SVGAGI. V shed 5 bases and J shed 5 bases, with 18 bases lying between them. The CDR3 DNA is TGTGCCAGCAGTCGGGGGGCCAGGGGCCTGACTGAAGCTTTCTTT. The encoded protein is CASSRGARGLTEAFF.

The rearrangement joins TRBV5-1 to TRBJ2-5; TRBD1 agrees at 7 bases. From germline, CDR1 is SGHRS and CDR2 YFSETQ. The length of the CDR3 is 14 residues. V was pared by 3 bases and J by 1 base, with 3 bases of the junction left unmatched. This chain's CDR3 is CASSWGTVQETQYF. DNA for the CDR3: TGCGCCAGCAGCTGGGGGACAGTCCAAGAGACCCAGTACTTC.

The chain recombines TRBV15 with TRBJ2-2, with D uncertain. The CDR3 has 14 residues. V was trimmed by 4 bases and J by 7 bases, leaving 13 bases between them. Looked up from germline, CDR1 is LNHNV and CDR2 is YYDKDF (reference sequence). The CDR3 region has the DNA TGTGCCACCAGCATAATGATGGAGTTCGGGGAGCTGTTTTTT. It encodes CATSIMMEFGELFF.

This chain uses TRBV7-9 with TRBJ2-6, with a tentative D call TRBD1 (6 bases). Germline CDR1 reads SEHNR; CDR2 reads FQNEAQ (reference sequence). The CDR3 is 15 amino acids. V lost 5 bases and J 4 bases, leaving 12 bases between the germline ends. In DNA, the CDR3 is TGTGCCAGCAGCCACAGGGTTGGAGGGGCCAACGTCCTGACTTTC. This gives the protein CASSHRVGGANVLTF.

The J gene is TRBJ2-2, the V gene TRBV19, with 11 bases identical to TRBD2. The CDR3 totals 16 residues. Losses at the gene ends were 4 bases for V and 4 bases for J; bases not matched to a gene: 5. CDR1 and CDR2 (germline): LNHDA, SQIVND (reference sequence). CDR3 sequence (DNA): TGTGCCAGTAGTACACTAGCGGGAGTAGTCACCGGGGAGCTGTTTTTT. It codes for CASSTLAGVVTGELFF.

This sequence joins TRBV19 and TRBJ1-2; D gene ambiguous. V was pared by 7 bases and J by 5 bases, with 17 bases between. This CDR3 spans 14 amino acids. Germline CDR1 and CDR2: LNHDA and SQIVND (reference sequence). The CDR3 sequence: CASTRTGVYYGYTF. CDR3 nucleotide sequence: TGTGCCAGTACCCGCACCGGGGTCTATTATGGCTACACCTTC.

The chain combines TRBV5-4 with TRBJ2-1; TRBD2 matches at 9 bases. The J segment lost 4 bases and the V segment lost 0 bases, leaving 8 bases of the junction unmatched. This CDR3 is 17 amino acids long. Germline lookup yields CDR1 SGHNT and CDR2 YYREEE (reference sequence). DNA of the CDR3: TGTGCCAGCAGCTTGGAGGGTAGCGGGAGTATTTACAATGAGCAGTTCTTC. Protein product: CASSLEGSGSIYNEQFF.

The genes are TRBV24-1 and TRBJ1-4; 8 nucleotides line up with TRBD1. Germline assignment: CDR1 KGHDR and CDR2 SFDVKD. There are 15 residues in the CDR3. V lost 1 base to trimming and J lost 7 bases; unmatched junction nucleotides: 4. This chain's CDR3 is CATSDFGQGGEKLFF. The CDR3 nucleotides read TGTGCCACCAGTGATTTTGGACAGGGTGGTGAAAAACTGTTTTTT.

The rearrangement links TRBV7-2 to TRBJ2-3; 12 bases are shared with TRBD2. This CDR3 region has 18 residues. V lost 5 bases to trimming and J lost 6 bases; unmatched junction nucleotides: 15. From germline, CDR1 is SGHTA and CDR2 FQGNSA. The CDR3, as DNA: TGTGCCAGCAGCCAAGCCCTAGCGGGAGGGCCTTCGGGGGATACGCAGTATTTT. Encoded protein: CASSQALAGGPSGDTQYF.

The rearrangement uses TRBV5-4 and TRBJ2-1, with 10 bases aligning to TRBD2. This CDR3 is built from 16 residues. The V segment lost 6 bases and the J segment 0 bases; nucleotides outside the gene matches: 6. Germline V gene sequence: CDR1 SGHNT, CDR2 YYREEE (reference sequence). DNA for the CDR3: TGTGCCAGCATAAAAGCGGGAGGGCGCTCCTACAATGAGCAGTTCTTC. Its translation: CASIKAGGRSYNEQFF.